A selection of T cell receptor beta chains follows, all from one sample in a study of shared clonotypes between healthy human individuals. The data were produced by immunoSEQ multiplex PCR, yet TCRdb's version contains in-frame clones alone and is incomplete. The data hold some 2.3 million clones, with approximately 93% observed a single time. What was sequenced was naive CD4+ T cells from PBMCs. These receptor sequences come from a man aged 18 to 30 in good health. Some clones in this sample may be carry-over from other donors' samples. The CDR3 runs from the conserved cysteine through the conserved F or W. A D gene is named only where the DNA matches it firmly. The size field is filled for only some rows; it gives once, few, many or a size class.

CDR3	DNA	size	V	J	D
CASSPLAGVGYEQYF	TGTGCCAGCAGCCCACTAGCGGGAGTGGGCTACGAGCAGTACTTC	NA	TRBV7-2	TRBJ2-7	TRBD2
CASSLGIGKMNTEAFF	TGCGCCAGCAGCTTGGGGATAGGGAAGATGAACACTGAAGCTTTCTTT	NA	TRBV5-1	TRBJ1-1	NA
CASSLAEGTEAFF	TGCGCCAGCAGCTTGGCCGAGGGTACTGAAGCTTTCTTT	NA	TRBV5-1	TRBJ1-1	NA
CASSISGVGETQYF	TGTGCCAGCAGCATTAGCGGGGTAGGGGAGACCCAGTACTTC	NA	TRBV7-3	TRBJ2-5	TRBD2
CASSIARRTGFLGNQPQHF	TGTGCCAGTAGTATAGCCCGACGGACAGGGTTTTTGGGCAATCAGCCCCAGCATTTT	NA	TRBV19	TRBJ1-5	TRBD1
CASSLGVGSYEQYF	TGCGCCAGCAGCCTCGGGGTAGGTTCCTACGAGCAGTACTTC	NA	TRBV4-1	TRBJ2-7	NA
CASSASRGDTEAFF	TGTGCCAGCAGTGCCTCCAGGGGGGACACTGAAGCTTTCTTT	NA	TRBV6-4	TRBJ1-1	TRBD1
CASSPGGGGETQYF	TGTGCCAGCAGCCCCGGGGGGGGCGGGGAGACCCAGTACTTC	NA	TRBV7-2	TRBJ2-5	TRBD2
CASSLSPGVSNNEQFF	TGTGCCAGCAGCTTATCTCCGGGAGTATCGAACAATGAGCAGTTCTTC	NA	TRBV5-4	TRBJ2-1	NA
CAWSVLGAGTIYGYTF	TGTGCCTGGAGTGTACTCGGTGCAGGGACCATCTATGGCTACACCTTC	few	TRBV30	TRBJ1-2	NA
CASSLETGKGYNEQFF	TGCGCCAGCAGCTTGGAAACAGGGAAAGGGTACAATGAGCAGTTCTTC	NA	TRBV5-1	TRBJ2-1	NA
CASSPGTGAYEQYF	TGTGCCAGCAGTCCCGGGACAGGGGCCTACGAGCAGTACTTC	NA	TRBV2	TRBJ2-7	TRBD1
CASSDPGHGSYNEQFF	TGTGCCAGCAGTGATCCCGGGCACGGCTCCTACAATGAGCAGTTCTTC	NA	TRBV25-1	TRBJ2-1	NA
CASSPRRDTYEQYF	TGTGCCAGCAGCCCGAGGCGGGATACCTACGAGCAGTACTTC	NA	TRBV7-9	TRBJ2-7	NA
CASSIGDRGFSGNTIYF	TGCGCCAGCAGCATCGGGGACAGGGGTTTCTCTGGAAACACCATATATTTT	NA	TRBV5-1	TRBJ1-3	TRBD1
CASSLAETQYF	TGTGCCAGCAGCTTAGCTGAGACCCAGTACTTC	NA	TRBV11-2	TRBJ2-5	NA
CASSFAGLAGTYEQYF	TGTGCCAGCAGTTTCGCCGGACTAGCGGGAACCTACGAGCAGTACTTC	NA	TRBV28	TRBJ2-7	TRBD2
CASSNRHGQEQYF	TGTGCCAGCAGCAACAGACACGGACAGGAGCAGTACTTC	NA	TRBV7-2	TRBJ2-7	NA
CATSRDVDANEKLFF	TGTGCCACCAGCAGAGATGTGGACGCCAATGAAAAACTGTTTTTT	NA	TRBV15	TRBJ1-4	NA
CASSLGATLGDTQYF	TGTGCCAGCAGCTTGGGGGCAACGCTGGGAGATACGCAGTATTTT	NA	TRBV5-8	TRBJ2-3	NA
CASQGGSEKLFF	TGTGCCAGCCAGGGAGGTAGTGAAAAACTGTTTTTT	NA	TRBV11-2	TRBJ1-4	NA
CASDSTLPSYEQYF	TGTGCCAGCGATAGTACACTCCCCTCCTACGAGCAGTACTTC	once	TRBV28	TRBJ2-7	NA
CASSPLAEILADTQYF	TGTGCCAGCAGTCCCTTAGCGGAGATTTTAGCAGATACGCAGTATTTT	NA	TRBV28	TRBJ2-3	NA
CASSPTRDRVNYEQYF	TGTGCCAGCAGTCCCACCCGGGACAGGGTCAATTACGAGCAGTACTTC	NA	TRBV27	TRBJ2-7	TRBD1
CASSPRDRTVNQPQHF	TGTGCCAGCAGCCCGAGAGACCGGACAGTCAATCAGCCCCAGCATTTT	NA	TRBV7-8	TRBJ1-5	NA
CASSEPRTASGNTIYF	TGTGCCAGCAGTGAACCGAGAACCGCCTCTGGAAACACCATATATTTT	NA	TRBV2	TRBJ1-3	NA
CSVHAGGIQYF	TGCAGCGTCCATGCCGGAGGCATTCAGTACTTC	NA	TRBV29-1	TRBJ2-4	NA
CASSLDQNEAFF	TGTGCCAGCAGCTTAGACCAGAATGAAGCTTTCTTT	few	TRBV7-9	TRBJ1-1	NA
CASSEYEKETQYF	TGTGCCAGCAGTGAATACGAGAAAGAGACCCAGTACTTC	NA	TRBV2	TRBJ2-5	NA
CASSPRQIESSGNTIYF	TGTGCCAGCTCACCCCGACAGATCGAAAGCTCTGGAAACACCATATATTTT	NA	TRBV18	TRBJ1-3	NA
CASSPQDSRVGELFF	TGTGCCAGCAGCCCTCAGGACAGCAGGGTCGGGGAGCTGTTTTTT	NA	TRBV7-2	TRBJ2-2	NA
CASSRAGGVYEQYF	TGTGCCAGTAGTCGAGCGGGAGGGGTCTACGAGCAGTACTTC	NA	TRBV19	TRBJ2-7	TRBD2
CASSPRGSGDSYEQYF	TGTGCCAGCAGCCCGAGGGGGAGCGGGGACTCCTACGAGCAGTACTTC	NA	TRBV9	TRBJ2-7	NA